What follows are 22 T cell receptor beta chains derived from one specimen sequenced in a study of cytomegalovirus exposure and HLA in healthy donors. Primers: 60 Vbeta forward and 13 Jbeta reverse. The repertoire was sequenced with immunoSEQ multiplex PCR; TCRdb's copy has only in-frame clones and lacks some. The profile covers some 190,000 clones, with 70% to 90% appearing a single time and roughly 2.3% taken by the ten largest. Source material: PBMCs. The source of these receptors is a male donor in good health and CMV-seronegative.

The V and J genes are TRBV7-3 and TRBJ2-5; TRBD2 might be the D (6 bases). Trimming cost V 6 bases and J 4 bases, with 12 bases left between them. In germline, CDR1 is SGHTA, CDR2 FQGTGA. CDR3 length equals 13 residues. The CDR3 here is CASSWGGGETQYF. Written as DNA, the CDR3 is TGTGCCAGCAGTTGGGGAGGTGGAGAGACCCAGTACTTC.

The genes are TRBV28 and TRBJ2-5, with TRBD1 identical over 8 bases. The junction had 10 bases not matched to a gene; V was cut back by 8 bases and J by 5 bases. Germline V gene lookup returns CDR1 MDHEN and CDR2 SYDVKM. The CDR3 totals 14 residues. The CDR3 region is CASQTRTGLETQYF. In DNA form, the CDR3 reads TGTGCCAGCCAAACAAGGACAGGGCTGGAGACCCAGTACTTC.

The genes are TRBV4-1 and TRBJ2-7, with D perhaps matching TRBD2 (6 bases). Trimming removed 2 bases from V and 4 bases from J, with 15 bases in between. The CDR3 covers 15 residues. Germline CDR1 and CDR2: MGHRA and YSYEKL. The DNA for the CDR3 is TGCGCCAGCAGCCAACATATACTAGCTAATTACGAGCAGTACTTC. Its translation is CASSQHILANYEQYF.

This chain connects TRBV29-1 to TRBJ2-2, with D unresolved. This CDR3 is 14 amino acids long. The germline CDR1 and CDR2 sequences are SQVTM and ANQGSEA. V shed 7 bases and J shed 2 bases, with 14 bases lying between them. The CDR3 nucleotides are TGCAGCGCCGACCAATCAGGAAACACCGGGGAGCTGTTTTTT. Its protein is CSADQSGNTGELFF.

The chain employs TRBV7-9 and TRBJ2-7; no firm D call. The germline CDR1 and CDR2 sequences are SEHNR and FQNEAQ (reference sequence). The CDR3 has 14 residues. The V and J ends lost 5 bases and 2 bases respectively, with 13 bases between them. The CDR3 DNA reads TGTGCCAGCAGCACGGAGTCGGTCCCCTACGAGCAGTACTTC. Protein sequence: CASSTESVPYEQYF.

This rearrangement joins TRBV19 to TRBJ2-7; no clear D gene. The germline V gene encodes CDR1 LNHDA and CDR2 SQIVND (reference sequence). V was shortened by 5 bases and J by 2 bases, with 13 bases between the two germline ends. This CDR3 region has 14 residues. CDR3 sequence (DNA): TGTGCCAGTAGTCCCCGCTTGGCCCCCTACGAGCAGTACTTC. Translating it yields CASSPRLAPYEQYF.

This rearrangement joins TRBV11-2 to TRBJ2-5, with D maybe TRBD1 (5 bases). The germline V and J ends were trimmed by 5 bases and 0 bases, with 13 bases remaining between them. Per germline, CDR1 SGHAT and CDR2 FQNNGV. This CDR3 comprises 15 residues. DNA for the CDR3: TGTGCCAGCAGCGTAGGCGACAGCTACCAAGAGACCCAGTACTTC. It translates to CASSVGDSYQETQYF.

This rearrangement joins TRBV5-4 to TRBJ1-2, with D tentatively TRBD1 (6 bases). In germline, CDR1 is SGHNT, CDR2 YYREEE (reference sequence). Trimming shortened V by 4 bases and J by 4 bases, and 11 bases separated the two germline ends. The length of the CDR3 is 13 residues. The CDR3 region is CASSPGQLYGYTF. CDR3 sequence (DNA): TGTGCCAGCAGCCCTGGACAGCTCTATGGCTACACCTTC.

This clone has a single count. The chain recombines TRBV6-5 with TRBJ2-1; D is ambiguous. The ends were cut back, 6 bases at V and 1 base at J, with 10 bases in the middle. The CDR3 has 14 amino acids. Germline V CDR1 and CDR2: MNHEY, SVGAGI. The CDR3 region is CASSPLVSYNEQFF. CDR3 coding DNA: TGTGCCAGCAGCCCCCTAGTTTCCTACAATGAGCAGTTCTTC.

This chain links TRBV4-2 with TRBJ2-5, with 7 bases lining up with TRBD2. The germline V gene encodes CDR1 LGHNA and CDR2 YNFKEQ. The ends lost 4 bases at V and 5 bases at J; junction bases unmatched: 16. This CDR3 is built from 17 residues. CDR3 amino acids: CASSPGRGGLGRETQYF. Here the CDR3 DNA reads TGTGCCAGCAGCCCTGGTCGGGGAGGGTTGGGAAGGGAGACCCAGTACTTC.

The chain is built from TRBV5-4 and TRBJ1-2; D perhaps matches TRBD1 (5 bases). The length of the CDR3 is 13 residues. In germline, CDR1 is SGHNT, CDR2 YYREEE (reference sequence). V lost 1 base and J lost 8, with 12 bases in between. CDR3 sequence reads: CASSLTGETGYTF. The DNA for the CDR3 is TGTGCCAGCAGCTTGACGGGGGAGACAGGCTACACCTTC.

The chain is built from TRBV27 and TRBJ1-2, with D hard to call. The CDR3 spans 15 residues. Germline assignment: CDR1 MNHEY and CDR2 SMNVEV (reference sequence). The V end lost 1 base, the J end lost 7 bases, and 16 bases lay between the germline ends. The CDR3 sequence is CASSLLGAATFGYTF. As DNA, the CDR3 is TGTGCCAGCAGTTTATTGGGAGCTGCGACCTTTGGCTACACCTTC.

This chain uses TRBV4-1 with TRBJ1-4; D gene ambiguous. The germline CDR1 and CDR2 sequences are MGHRA and YSYEKL. V shed 2 bases and J shed 10 bases, with 17 bases lying between them. The CDR3 contains 15 residues. The CDR3 region has the DNA TGCGCCAGCAGCCAAACGCTCAAAACCGGAGGAAAACTGTTTTTT. Protein sequence: CASSQTLKTGGKLFF.

The genes are TRBV6-1 and TRBJ1-2, with D perhaps TRBD1 (5 bases). Germline V lookup: CDR1 MNHNS, CDR2 SASEGT. Trimming took off 3 bases at V and 5 bases at J, with 16 bases between the two ends. This CDR3 has 15 amino acids. CDR3 coding DNA: TGTGCCAGCAGTGAGCCGGGAGCCAGGGCTTATGGCTACACCTTC. Translated, it gives CASSEPGARAYGYTF.

The rearrangement joins TRBV29-1 to TRBJ2-7, with 9 bases aligning to TRBD1. The CDR3 is made up of 12 amino acids. The germline gives CDR1 SQVTM, CDR2 ANQGSEA. J gave up 8 bases and V 6 bases, and 8 bases lay outside the gene matches. This CDR3 reads CSVTNGQGKQYF. CDR3 bases: TGCAGCGTCACAAATGGACAGGGGAAGCAGTACTTC.

The V and J genes are TRBV18 and TRBJ1-4, with unresolved D. The ends were cut back, 4 bases at V and 0 bases at J, with 15 bases in the middle. The germline V gene has CDR1 KGHSH and CDR2 LQKENI. The CDR3 covers 17 residues. The CDR3 reads CASSLTQEFATNEKLFF. As DNA, the CDR3 is TGTGCCAGCTCACTGACCCAGGAATTCGCAACTAATGAAAAACTGTTTTTT.

The chain employs TRBV5-1 and TRBJ2-3, with 8 bases identical to TRBD1. The CDR3 totals 16 residues. Germline assignment: CDR1 SGHRS and CDR2 YFSETQ. J was trimmed by 2 bases and V by 0 bases; bases with no gene match: 5. CDR3 DNA: TGCGCCAGCAGCTTGGACAGGGGGTTTGCCACAGATACGCAGTATTTT. Its translation: CASSLDRGFATDTQYF.

The J gene is TRBJ2-7, the V gene TRBV19; D gene ambiguous. V was pared by 1 base and J by 1 base, with 5 bases between. The CDR3 contains 13 residues. Per the germline V gene, CDR1 is LNHDA and CDR2 is SQIVND (reference sequence). The DNA of the CDR3 is TGTGCCAGTAGTATAGGCAGGTCCTACGAGCAGTACTTC. This codes for CASSIGRSYEQYF.

This chain connects TRBV9 to TRBJ2-7, with D maybe TRBD1 (5 bases). CDR1 and CDR2 (germline): SGDLS, YYNGEE. CDR3 length: 15 amino acids. Trimming removed 0 bases from V and 5 bases from J, with 15 bases in between. CDR3 sequence: CASSVAVSGLNEQYF. CDR3 nucleotide sequence: TGTGCCAGCAGCGTAGCTGTGTCAGGGCTGAACGAGCAGTACTTC.

The gene calls are TRBV7-2 and TRBJ1-1; 7 nucleotides align to TRBD1. The J segment lost 3 bases and the V segment lost 4 bases, leaving 8 bases of the junction unmatched. CDR1 and CDR2 (germline): SGHTA, FQGNSA. The CDR3 contains 15 residues. CDR3 residues: CASSSSGTDHTEAFF. Here the CDR3 DNA reads TGTGCCAGCAGCTCGTCCGGGACAGATCACACTGAAGCTTTCTTT.

The V and J genes are TRBV7-8 and TRBJ1-2; no firm D call. Trimming removed 8 bases from V and 5 bases from J, with 18 bases in between. There are 14 residues in the CDR3. CDR1 and CDR2 from the germline V gene are SGHVS and FQNEAQ. The CDR3 DNA reads TGTGCCAGCTCGCCGTTCGGAGTCCTATATGGCTACACCTTC. Its translation is CASSPFGVLYGYTF.

This rearrangement joins TRBV2 to TRBJ1-2, with 10 bases that match TRBD1. Per germline, CDR1 SNHLY and CDR2 FYNNEI. V lost 10 bases to trimming and J lost 6 bases; unmatched junction nucleotides: 8. The CDR3 sequence is 13 residues long. CDR3 DNA sequence: TGTGCCAACCAGTATGACAGGGGGCATGGCTACACCTTC. This sequence encodes CANQYDRGHGYTF.